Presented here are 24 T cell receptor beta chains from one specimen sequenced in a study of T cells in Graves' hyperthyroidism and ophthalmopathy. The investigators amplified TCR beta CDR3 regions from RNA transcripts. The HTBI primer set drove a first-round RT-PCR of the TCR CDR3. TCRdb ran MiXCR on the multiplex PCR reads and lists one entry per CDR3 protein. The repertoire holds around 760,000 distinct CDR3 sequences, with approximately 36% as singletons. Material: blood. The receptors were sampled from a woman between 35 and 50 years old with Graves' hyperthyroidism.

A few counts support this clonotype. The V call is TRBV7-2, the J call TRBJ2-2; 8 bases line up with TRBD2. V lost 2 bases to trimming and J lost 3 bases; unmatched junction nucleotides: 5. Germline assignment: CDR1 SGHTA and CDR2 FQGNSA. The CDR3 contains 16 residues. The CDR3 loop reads CASSLLAGGYTGELFF. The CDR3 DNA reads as TGTGCCAGCAGCTTATTGGCGGGAGGATACACCGGGGAGCTGTTTTTT. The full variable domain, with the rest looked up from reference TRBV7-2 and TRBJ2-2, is GAGVSQSPSNKVTEKGKDVELRCDPISGHTALYWYRQSLGQGLEFLIYFQGNSAPDKSGLPSDRFSAERTGGSVSTLTIQRTQQEDSAVYLCASSLLAGGYTGELFFGEGSRLTVL.

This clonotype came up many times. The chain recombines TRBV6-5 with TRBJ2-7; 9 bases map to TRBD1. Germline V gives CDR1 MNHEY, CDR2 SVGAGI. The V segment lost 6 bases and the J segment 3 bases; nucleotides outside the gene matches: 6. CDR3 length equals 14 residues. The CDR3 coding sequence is TGTGCCAGCAGGACGGACAGGGGAGTCTACGAGCAGTACTTC. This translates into CASRTDRGVYEQYF.

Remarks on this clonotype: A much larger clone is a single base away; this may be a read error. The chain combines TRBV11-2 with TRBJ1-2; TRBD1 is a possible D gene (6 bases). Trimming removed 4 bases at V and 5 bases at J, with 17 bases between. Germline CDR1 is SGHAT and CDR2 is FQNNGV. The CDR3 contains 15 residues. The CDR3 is CASSYDGQTAYGYTF. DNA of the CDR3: TGTGCCAGCAGCTACGATGGACAGACAGCTTATGGCTACACCTTC.

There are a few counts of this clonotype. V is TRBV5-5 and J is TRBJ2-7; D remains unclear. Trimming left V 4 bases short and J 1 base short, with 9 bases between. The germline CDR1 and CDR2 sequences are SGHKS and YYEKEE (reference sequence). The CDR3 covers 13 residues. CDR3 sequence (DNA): TGTGCCAGCAGCCCCTGGGGATCCTACGAGCAGTACTTC. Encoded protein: CASSPWGSYEQYF.

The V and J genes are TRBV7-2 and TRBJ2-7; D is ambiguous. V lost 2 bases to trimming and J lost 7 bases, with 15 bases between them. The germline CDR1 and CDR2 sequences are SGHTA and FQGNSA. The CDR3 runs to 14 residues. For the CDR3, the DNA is TGTGCCAGCAGCTTAAGTCGGCTCACAGATGAGCAGTACTTC. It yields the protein CASSLSRLTDEQYF.

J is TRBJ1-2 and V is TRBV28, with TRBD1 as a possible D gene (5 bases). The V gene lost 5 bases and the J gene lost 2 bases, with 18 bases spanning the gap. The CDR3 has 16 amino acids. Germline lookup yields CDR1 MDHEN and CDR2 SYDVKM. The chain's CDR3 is CASSENRTPVNYGYTF. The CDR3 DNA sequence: TGTGCCAGCAGTGAAAACAGGACGCCCGTAAACTATGGCTACACCTTC.

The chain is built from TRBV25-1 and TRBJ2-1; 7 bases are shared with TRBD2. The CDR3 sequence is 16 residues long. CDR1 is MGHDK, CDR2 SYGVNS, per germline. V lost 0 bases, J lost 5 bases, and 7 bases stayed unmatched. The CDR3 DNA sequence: TGTGCCAGCAGTGAATATGGGCCAGCGGGAAACAATGAGCAGTTCTTC. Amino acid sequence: CASSEYGPAGNNEQFF.

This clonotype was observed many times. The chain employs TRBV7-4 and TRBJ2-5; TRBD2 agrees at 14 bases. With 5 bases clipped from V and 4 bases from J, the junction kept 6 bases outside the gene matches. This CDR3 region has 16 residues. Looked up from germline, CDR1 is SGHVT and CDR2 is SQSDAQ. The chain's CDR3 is CASSLTSGRATETQYF. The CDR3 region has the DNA TGTGCCAGCAGCCTGACTAGCGGGAGGGCGACAGAGACCCAGTACTTC.

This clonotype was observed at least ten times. The CDR3 sequence is CASSTGTQVYEQYF. The CDR3 DNA is TGTGCCAGCAGCACCGGGACTCAGGTCTACGAGCAGTACTTC. The V gene is TRBV12-3 or TRBV12-4, the J gene TRBJ2-7; D might be TRBD2 (6 bases). This CDR3 spans 14 amino acids. Deletions cut 6 bases from V and 3 bases from J, with 15 bases between.

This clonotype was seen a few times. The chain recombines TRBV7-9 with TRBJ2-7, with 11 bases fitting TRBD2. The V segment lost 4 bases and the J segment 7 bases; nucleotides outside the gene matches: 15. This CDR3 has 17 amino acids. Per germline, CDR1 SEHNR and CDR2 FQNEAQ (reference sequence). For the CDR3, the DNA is TGTGCCAGCAGCTCTGGGCGGTTACTAGCGGGAGTTCGGGAGCAGTACTTC. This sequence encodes CASSSGRLLAGVREQYF.

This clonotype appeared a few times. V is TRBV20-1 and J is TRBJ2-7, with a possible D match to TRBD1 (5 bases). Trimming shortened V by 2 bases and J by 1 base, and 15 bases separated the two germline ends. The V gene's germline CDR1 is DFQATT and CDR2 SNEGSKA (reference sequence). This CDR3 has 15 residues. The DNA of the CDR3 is TGCAGTGCTAGAAGGTCGCAGGGCTTTTCCTACGAGCAGTACTTC. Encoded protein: CSARRSQGFSYEQYF.

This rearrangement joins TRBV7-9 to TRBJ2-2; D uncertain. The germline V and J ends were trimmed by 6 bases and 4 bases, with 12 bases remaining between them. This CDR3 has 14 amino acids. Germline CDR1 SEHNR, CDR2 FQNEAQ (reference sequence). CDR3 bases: TGTGCCAGCAGGCCGTGCCTGTCCACCGGGGAGCTGTTTTTT. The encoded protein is CASRPCLSTGELFF.

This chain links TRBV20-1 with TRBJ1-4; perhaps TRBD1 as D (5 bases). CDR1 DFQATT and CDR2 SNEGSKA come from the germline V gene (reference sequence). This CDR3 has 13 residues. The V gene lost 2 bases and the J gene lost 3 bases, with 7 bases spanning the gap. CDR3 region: CSARSGPNEKLFF. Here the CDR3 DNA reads TGCAGTGCTAGATCGGGGCCTAATGAAAAACTGTTTTTT.

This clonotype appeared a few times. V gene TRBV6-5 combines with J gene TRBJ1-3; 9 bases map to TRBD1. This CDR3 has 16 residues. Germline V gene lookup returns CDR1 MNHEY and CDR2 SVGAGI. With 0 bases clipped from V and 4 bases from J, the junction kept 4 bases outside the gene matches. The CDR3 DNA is TGTGCCAGCAGTTACTCACAGGGGGCGCGAGGAAACACCATATATTTT. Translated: CASSYSQGARGNTIYF.

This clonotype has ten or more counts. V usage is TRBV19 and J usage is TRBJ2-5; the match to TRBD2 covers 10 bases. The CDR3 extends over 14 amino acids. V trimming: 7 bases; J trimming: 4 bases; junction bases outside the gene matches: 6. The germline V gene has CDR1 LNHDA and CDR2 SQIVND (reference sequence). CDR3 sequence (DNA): TGTGCCAGTAAGGGACTAGCGCGATCAGAGACCCAGTACTTC. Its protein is CASKGLARSETQYF.

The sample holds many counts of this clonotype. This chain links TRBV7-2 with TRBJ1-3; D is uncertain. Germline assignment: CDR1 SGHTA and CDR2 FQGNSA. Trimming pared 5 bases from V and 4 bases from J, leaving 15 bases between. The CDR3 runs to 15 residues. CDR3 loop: CASSPSLPAGNTIYF. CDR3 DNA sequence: TGTGCCAGCAGCCCCAGCCTACCTGCCGGAAACACCATATATTTT.

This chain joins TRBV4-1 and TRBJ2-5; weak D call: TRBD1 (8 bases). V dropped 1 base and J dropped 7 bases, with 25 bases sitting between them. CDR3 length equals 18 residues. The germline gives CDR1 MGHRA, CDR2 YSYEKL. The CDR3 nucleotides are TGCGCCAGCAGCCAAGGAAAGGCGGGGGACAGGATCTCGAGGACCCAGTACTTC. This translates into CASSQGKAGDRISRTQYF.

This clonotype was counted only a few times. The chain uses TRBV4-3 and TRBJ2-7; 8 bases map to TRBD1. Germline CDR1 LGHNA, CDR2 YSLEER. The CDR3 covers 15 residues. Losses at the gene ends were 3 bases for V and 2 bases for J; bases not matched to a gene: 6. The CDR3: CASSHPGQAPYEQYF. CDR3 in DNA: TGCGCCAGCAGCCACCCGGGACAGGCCCCCTACGAGCAGTACTTC.

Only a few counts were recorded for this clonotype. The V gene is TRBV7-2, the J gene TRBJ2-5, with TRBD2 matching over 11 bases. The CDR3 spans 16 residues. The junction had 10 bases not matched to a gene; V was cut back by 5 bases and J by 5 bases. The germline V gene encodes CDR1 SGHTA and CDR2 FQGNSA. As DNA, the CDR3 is TGTGCCAGCAGCCGAAATAGCGGGGGGGCCTGGGAGACCCAGTACTTC. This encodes CASSRNSGGAWETQYF.

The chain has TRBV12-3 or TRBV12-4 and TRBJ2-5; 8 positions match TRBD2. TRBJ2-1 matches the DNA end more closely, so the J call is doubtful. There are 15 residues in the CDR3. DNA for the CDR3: TGTGCCAGCAGCGTAGAGGGACTAGGAAGGGTTAAGCAGTTCTTC. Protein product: CASSVEGLGRVKQFF.

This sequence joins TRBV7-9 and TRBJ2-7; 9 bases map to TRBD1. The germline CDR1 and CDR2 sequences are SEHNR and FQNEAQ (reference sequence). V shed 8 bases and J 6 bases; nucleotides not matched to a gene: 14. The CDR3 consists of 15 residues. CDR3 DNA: TGTGCCAGCTCACTACAATCCGGGACAGGGTTCGAGCAGTACTTC. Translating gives CASSLQSGTGFEQYF.

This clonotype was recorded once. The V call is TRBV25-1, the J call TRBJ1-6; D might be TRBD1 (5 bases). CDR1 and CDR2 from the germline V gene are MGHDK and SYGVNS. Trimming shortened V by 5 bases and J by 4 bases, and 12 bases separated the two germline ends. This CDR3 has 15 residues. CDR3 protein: CASSSADIYNSPLHF. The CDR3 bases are TGTGCCAGCAGTTCAGCGGACATTTATAATTCACCCCTCCACTTT.

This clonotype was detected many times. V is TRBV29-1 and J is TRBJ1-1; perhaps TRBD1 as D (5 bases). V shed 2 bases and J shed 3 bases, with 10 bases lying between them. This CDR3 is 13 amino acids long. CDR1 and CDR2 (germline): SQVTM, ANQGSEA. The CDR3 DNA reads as TGCAGCGTTGAAACGGGGCGGGACACTGAAGCTTTCTTT. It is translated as CSVETGRDTEAFF.

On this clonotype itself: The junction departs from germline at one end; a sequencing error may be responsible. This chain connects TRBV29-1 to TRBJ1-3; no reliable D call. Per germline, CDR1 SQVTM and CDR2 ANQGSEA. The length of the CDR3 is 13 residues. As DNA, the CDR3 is TGCAGCACTTGGACTGGCTCTGGAAACACCATATATTTC. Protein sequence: CSTWTGSGNTIYF.